These 29 T cell receptor beta chains came from one sample sequenced in a study of long-term antiretroviral therapy in people with HIV. Run at survey level, the immunoSEQ assay was version v3.0. Using immunoSEQ multiplex PCR, the repertoire was profiled, and TCRdb retains in-frame clones only, with some absent. The data show about 25,000 clones, with 93% seen just once and under 10% held by the top ten. Sequenced here: unsorted PBMCs, sampled 7.6 years after starting antiretroviral therapy. These receptors were taken from a woman in her forties with HIV.

CDR3 DNA: TGTGCCAGCAGTTACTCGGGCAGGACCTACGAGCAGTACTTC. Translation: CASSYSGRTYEQYF. The gene calls are TRBV6-6 and TRBJ2-7; D is unresolved. The CDR3 consists of 14 residues. Germline V gene lookup returns CDR1 MNHNY and CDR2 SVGAGI (reference sequence). Between the trimmed V and J ends, which lost 0 bases and 2 bases, there was a span of 8 bases.

The V call is TRBV27, the J call TRBJ1-1; the D gene is possibly TRBD1 (6 bases). The germline V gene has CDR1 MNHEY and CDR2 SMNVEV (reference sequence). This CDR3 has 15 residues. The germline V and J ends were trimmed by 3 bases and 3 bases, with 14 bases remaining between them. For the CDR3, the DNA is TGTGCCAGCAGTTTCTTCGCAGGGGCGGACACTGAAGCTTTCTTT. It is translated as CASSFFAGADTEAFF.

The V and J genes are TRBV7-9 and TRBJ2-7, with 8 bases lining up with TRBD1. This CDR3 contains 15 residues. The germline V gene encodes CDR1 SEHNR and CDR2 FQNEAQ (reference sequence). Trimming cost V 5 bases and J 7 bases; bases outside gene matches: 13. CDR3 bases: TGTGCCAGCAGCACATCCGGGACAGGCATTGGTGAGCAGTACTTC. Protein sequence: CASSTSGTGIGEQYF.

Written as DNA, the CDR3 is TGCGCCAGCAGCCAAGCTCACAGAGAACAAGAGACCCAGTACTTC. Translation: CASSQAHREQETQYF. This chain connects TRBV4-3 to TRBJ2-5; D not resolved. The CDR3 has 15 residues. With 1 base removed from V and 2 bases from J, the gap between germline ends came to 11 bases. The germline V gene has CDR1 LGHNA and CDR2 YSLEER.

The chain uses TRBV6-5 and TRBJ2-7; D is ambiguous. The CDR3 consists of 15 residues. Germline loops: CDR1 MNHEY, CDR2 SVGAGI. The germline V and J ends were trimmed by 0 bases and 2 bases, with 11 bases remaining between them. CDR3 sequence (DNA): TGTGCCAGCAGTTACTCGTCCTACACAGCCTACGAGCAGTACTTC. Encoded protein: CASSYSSYTAYEQYF.

This chain links TRBV30 with TRBJ2-1, with D possibly TRBD2 on 7 matching bases. V lost 0 bases and J lost 7, with 16 bases in between. This CDR3 spans 15 amino acids. CDR1 is GTSNPN, CDR2 SVGIG, per germline (reference sequence). CDR3 DNA: TGTGCCTGGAGTGTGAGGGGGGGCCTAGGTAATGAGCAGTTCTTC. Protein: CAWSVRGGLGNEQFF.

This clone occurred once. The V call is TRBV7-2, the J call TRBJ1-5; D gene uncertain. Germline V gene data show CDR1 as SGHTA and CDR2 as FQGNSA. V lost 8 bases and J lost 4, with 12 bases in between. This CDR3 contains 13 residues. The CDR3 is CASSRGRNQPQHF. The CDR3 region has the DNA TGTGCCAGCTCGAGAGGGAGAAATCAGCCCCAGCATTTT.

This chain uses TRBV7-3 with TRBJ2-1; D is possibly TRBD2 (6 bases). Germline V gene sequence: CDR1 SGHTA, CDR2 FQGTGA. The CDR3 is 14 residues long. V was pared by 1 base and J by 8 bases, with 12 bases between. The DNA of the CDR3 is TGTGCCAGCAGCTTAAAGGGAGGTGAGCATGAGCAGTTCTTC. This translates into CASSLKGGEHEQFF.

This chain links TRBV7-9 with TRBJ2-5; 8 bases are shared with TRBD2. CDR1 and CDR2 (germline): SEHNR, FQNEAQ (reference sequence). V lost 0 bases to trimming and J lost 1 base; unmatched junction nucleotides: 7. The length of the CDR3 is 17 residues. The CDR3 spells CASSLAVSGGPQETQYF. The CDR3 DNA reads TGTGCCAGCAGCTTAGCGGTTTCGGGGGGGCCCCAAGAGACCCAGTACTTC.

This chain uses TRBV12-5 with TRBJ1-2; 8 positions agree with TRBD1. With V trimmed by 3 bases and J by 7 bases, 4 bases remained unmatched. This CDR3 is built from 13 residues. The V gene's germline CDR1 is LGHNT and CDR2 FRNRAP. CDR3 residues: CASGFGTGGGYTF. In nucleotides, the CDR3 is TGTGCTAGTGGTTTTGGGACAGGTGGTGGCTACACCTTC.

This chain's CDR3 is CASRGSGEETQYF. In DNA form, the CDR3 reads TGTGCCAGCAGGGGGTCAGGGGAAGAGACCCAGTACTTC. The genes are TRBV21-1 and TRBJ2-5; the table's TRBD1 call for D was not verified on the DNA. TRBV21-1 is labeled a pseudogene. This CDR3 is built from 13 residues.

The V and J genes are TRBV7-6 and TRBJ2-3; the match to TRBD2 covers 10 bases. Germline-derived CDR1 and CDR2 are SGHVS and FNYEAQ. Trimming took 4 bases from V and 0 from J; bases not matched to a gene: 13. This CDR3 has 19 amino acids. In DNA form, the CDR3 reads TGTGCCAGCAGCTCCCGTTACCTAAAGCGGGGGGGAAGCACAGATACGCAGTATTTT. This sequence encodes CASSSRYLKRGGSTDTQYF.

The rearrangement links TRBV5-1 to TRBJ2-7; 8 bases align to TRBD1. With 4 bases clipped from V and 1 base from J, the junction kept 4 bases outside the gene matches. CDR1 SGHRS and CDR2 YFSETQ come from the germline V gene. The length of the CDR3 is 14 residues. The CDR3 loop reads CASSNTGGSYEQYF. The CDR3, as DNA: TGCGCCAGCAGCAATACAGGGGGGTCCTACGAGCAGTACTTC.

The chain joins TRBV6-1 to TRBJ2-3; D gene uncertain. Germline assignment: CDR1 MNHNS and CDR2 SASEGT. The CDR3 is made up of 10 amino acids. V gave up 9 bases and J gave up 4 bases, with 5 bases separating them. CDR3 nucleotides: TGTGCCAGTTTCGCAGATACGCAGTATTTT. This gives the protein CASFADTQYF.

The chain is built from TRBV6-6 and TRBJ1-5; the match to TRBD1 covers 7 bases. The trim removed 2 bases at V and 4 bases at J, leaving 5 bases unmatched. The CDR3 loop spans 15 amino acids. Germline values: CDR1 MNHNY, CDR2 SVGAGI (reference sequence). CDR3 protein: CASSYDRESNQPQHF. CDR3 coding DNA: TGTGCCAGCAGTTACGACAGGGAATCGAATCAGCCCCAGCATTTT.

Only a few counts were recorded for this clone. This rearrangement joins TRBV6-5 to TRBJ1-2, with 10 bases that match TRBD1. V trimming: 2 bases; J trimming: 1 base; junction bases outside the gene matches: 4. The CDR3 loop spans 16 amino acids. Germline V CDR1 and CDR2: MNHEY, SVGAGI. CDR3 protein: CASSYVRTGGNYGYTF. CDR3 bases: TGTGCCAGCAGTTACGTAAGGACAGGGGGTAACTATGGCTACACCTTC.

The genes are TRBV11-2 and TRBJ1-2; 7 nucleotides agree with TRBD1. The CDR3 is made up of 15 amino acids. Unmatched junction bases numbered 8, after V lost 5 bases and J lost 2 bases. Looked up from germline, CDR1 is SGHAT and CDR2 is FQNNGV. As DNA, the CDR3 is TGTGCCAGCAGCCCTTCGACAGGGATGAACTATGGCTACACCTTC. Translated: CASSPSTGMNYGYTF.

The J gene is TRBJ1-1, the V gene TRBV19; 8 bases are shared with TRBD1. This CDR3 is 14 amino acids long. CDR1 LNHDA and CDR2 SQIVND come from the germline V gene (reference sequence). V trimming: 3 bases; J trimming: 2 bases; junction bases outside the gene matches: 2. CDR3 region: CASSMTGVNTEAFF. The CDR3 region has the DNA TGTGCCAGTAGTATGACAGGGGTTAACACTGAAGCTTTCTTT.

This clone was observed once. Here the CDR3 reads CASSPSEISTDTQYF. The CDR3 nucleotides read TGTGCCAGCAGCCCCTCTGAGATTAGCACAGATACGCAGTATTTT. V is TRBV11-3 and J is TRBJ2-3; no clear D. The CDR3 totals 15 residues. Trimming removed 5 bases at V and 0 bases at J, with 12 bases between. The V gene's germline CDR1 is SGHNT and CDR2 YENEEA.

The chain combines TRBV27 with TRBJ1-1; D gene ambiguous. Looked up from germline, CDR1 is MNHEY and CDR2 is SMNVEV (reference sequence). Trimming cost V 7 bases and J 0 bases, with 9 bases left between them. The CDR3 contains 13 residues. The CDR3 bases are TGTGCCAGCATATCCCCCATGAACACTGAAGCTTTCTTT. Amino acid sequence: CASISPMNTEAFF.

The J gene is TRBJ1-1, the V gene TRBV29-1; the D gene is possibly TRBD1 (6 bases). Germline V gives CDR1 SQVTM, CDR2 ANQGSEA. V lost 3 bases, J lost 5 bases, and 13 bases lay in between. CDR3 length equals 13 residues. The DNA for the CDR3 is TGCAGCGTTGAGAGAGGGCAGGGGACTGAAGCTTTCTTT. This sequence encodes CSVERGQGTEAFF.

The rearrangement joins TRBV30 to TRBJ2-1, with 16 positions matching TRBD2. Germline CDR1 GTSNPN, CDR2 SVGIG (reference sequence). There are 18 residues in the CDR3. Losses at the gene ends were 1 base for V and 5 bases for J; bases not matched to a gene: 8. CDR3 nucleotide sequence: TGTGCCTGGAGTGGATCCGGGACTAGCGGGGGGGCCGACAATGAGCAGTTCTTC. It specifies CAWSGSGTSGGADNEQFF. The full variable domain, with the rest looked up from reference TRBV30 and TRBJ2-1, is SQTIHQWPATLVQPVGSPLSLECTVEGTSNPNLYWYRQAAGRGLQLLFYSVGIGQISSEVPQNLSASRPQDRQFILSSKKLLLSDSGFYLCAWSGSGTSGGADNEQFFGPGTRLTVL.

The rearrangement joins TRBV15 to TRBJ2-3; D possibly corresponds to TRBD2 (6 bases). The germline CDR1 and CDR2 sequences are LNHNV and YYDKDF (reference sequence). With 8 bases removed from V and 9 bases from J, the gap between germline ends came to 12 bases. The CDR3 has 11 residues. CDR3 coding DNA: TGTGCCACCCGGGGGAGCCGGACGCAGTATTTT. Its protein is CATRGSRTQYF.

The table lists this clone with a few counts. This chain joins TRBV7-2 and TRBJ1-4; possibly TRBD1 for D (5 bases). Germline CDR1 SGHTA, CDR2 FQGNSA. V was cut by 5 bases and J by 4 bases, with 20 bases left in between. There are 17 residues in the CDR3. The CDR3 protein is CASSPKGVGGVNEKLFF. CDR3 sequence (DNA): TGTGCCAGCAGCCCCAAAGGTGTAGGAGGGGTTAATGAAAAACTGTTTTTT.

The chain couples TRBV5-6 to TRBJ2-5, with 10 positions matching TRBD2. V lost 6 bases to trimming and J lost 4 bases; unmatched junction nucleotides: 15. The CDR3 has 17 amino acids. CDR1 and CDR2 from the germline V gene are SGHDT and YYEEEE. CDR3 loop: CASNPFSGGPRTETQYF. CDR3 DNA sequence: TGTGCCAGCAACCCGTTTAGCGGGGGGCCTAGGACAGAGACCCAGTACTTC. Drawing the rest from reference TRBV5-6 and TRBJ2-5, the complete variable domain is DAGVTQSPTHLIKTRGQQVTLRCSPKSGHDTVSWYQQALGQGPQFIFQYYEEEERQRGNFPDRFSGHQFPNYSSELNVNALLLGDSALYLCASNPFSGGPRTETQYFGPGTRLLVL.

The rearrangement uses TRBV2 and TRBJ1-2, with 11 bases aligning to TRBD1. Germline-derived CDR1 and CDR2 are SNHLY and FYNNEI. This CDR3 comprises 14 residues. V gave up 6 bases and J gave up 8 bases; unmatched junction bases: 8. CDR3 region: CASRGPGQGAGYTF. Written as DNA, the CDR3 is TGTGCCAGCAGAGGACCTGGACAGGGGGCGGGCTACACCTTC. The variable domain in full, with the rest retrieved from reference TRBV2 and TRBJ1-2, is EPEVTQTPSHQVTQMGQEVILRCVPISNHLYFYWYRQILGQKVEFLVSFYNNEISEKSEIFDDQFSVERPDGSNFTLKIRSTKLEDSAMYFCASRGPGQGAGYTFGSGTRLTVV.

The V and J genes are TRBV6-6 and TRBJ2-5; D possibly matches TRBD1 or TRBD2 (5 bases each). Germline V lookup: CDR1 MNHNY, CDR2 SVGAGI (reference sequence). The CDR3 loop spans 16 amino acids. The ends were cut back, 0 bases at V and 3 bases at J, with 14 bases in the middle. The CDR3 loop is CASSYSRGLGKETQYF. CDR3 bases: TGTGCCAGCAGTTACTCGAGGGGTCTAGGGAAAGAGACCCAGTACTTC.

The chain is built from TRBV6-5 and TRBJ2-7, with D maybe TRBD2 (7 bases). The CDR3 extends over 14 amino acids. Trimming stripped 5 bases from V and 2 bases from J, with 13 bases between. CDR1 MNHEY and CDR2 SVGAGI come from the germline V gene. The CDR3 region is CASSELGGPYEQYF. CDR3 bases: TGTGCCAGCAGTGAATTGGGGGGGCCCTACGAGCAGTACTTC.

This clone has a handful of counts. The chain links TRBV30 to TRBJ1-4, with TRBD1 identical over 8 bases. This CDR3 contains 14 residues. Germline assignment: CDR1 GTSNPN and CDR2 SVGIG (reference sequence). V lost 1 base to trimming and J lost 5 bases; unmatched junction nucleotides: 3. Written as DNA, the CDR3 is TGTGCCTGGAGTGCCGGGACAGGAAATGAAAAACTGTTTTTT. Amino acids: CAWSAGTGNEKLFF.